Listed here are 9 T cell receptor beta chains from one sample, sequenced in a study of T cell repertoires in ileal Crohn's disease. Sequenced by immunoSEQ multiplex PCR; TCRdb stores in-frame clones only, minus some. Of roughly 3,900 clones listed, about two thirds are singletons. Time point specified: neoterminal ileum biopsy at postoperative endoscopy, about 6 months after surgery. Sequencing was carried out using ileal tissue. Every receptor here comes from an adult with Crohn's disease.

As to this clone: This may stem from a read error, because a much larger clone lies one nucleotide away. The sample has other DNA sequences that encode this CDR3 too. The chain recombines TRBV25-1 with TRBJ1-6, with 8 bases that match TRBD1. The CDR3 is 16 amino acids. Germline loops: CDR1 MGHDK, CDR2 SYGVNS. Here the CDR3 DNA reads TGTGCCAGCGCCTCTCGGGCAGGGGGCGTATATTCTCCCCTCCACTTT. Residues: CASASRAGGVYSPLHF.

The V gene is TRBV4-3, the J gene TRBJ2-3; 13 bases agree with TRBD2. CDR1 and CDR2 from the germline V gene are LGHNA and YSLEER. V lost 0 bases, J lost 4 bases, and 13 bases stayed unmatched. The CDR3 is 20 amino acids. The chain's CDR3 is CASSQEPPEPGLAGADTQYF. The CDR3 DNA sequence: TGCGCCAGCAGCCAAGAGCCCCCCGAGCCCGGACTAGCGGGGGCAGATACGCAGTATTTT.

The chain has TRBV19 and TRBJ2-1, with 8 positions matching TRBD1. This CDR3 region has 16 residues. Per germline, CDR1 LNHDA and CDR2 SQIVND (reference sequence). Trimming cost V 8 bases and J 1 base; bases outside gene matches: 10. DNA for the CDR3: TGTGCCAGTCGTGGCCGACAGGGGCGTTCCTACAATGAGCAGTTCTTC. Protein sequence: CASRGRQGRSYNEQFF.

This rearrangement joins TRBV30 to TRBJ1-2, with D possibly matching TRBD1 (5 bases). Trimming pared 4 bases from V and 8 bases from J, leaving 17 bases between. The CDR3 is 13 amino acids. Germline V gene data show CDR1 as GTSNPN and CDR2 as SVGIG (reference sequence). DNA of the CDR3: TGTGCCTGGATGGCAGAAGGGGCCCGGGGCTACACCTTC. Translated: CAWMAEGARGYTF.

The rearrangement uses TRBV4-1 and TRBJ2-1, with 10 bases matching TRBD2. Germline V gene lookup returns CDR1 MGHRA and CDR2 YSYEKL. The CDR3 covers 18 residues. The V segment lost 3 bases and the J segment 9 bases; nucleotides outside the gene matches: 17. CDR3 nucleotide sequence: TGCGCCAGCAGCCATACCGGAGCTAGCGGGAGTATGATGGGTGAGCAGTTCTTC. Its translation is CASSHTGASGSMMGEQFF.

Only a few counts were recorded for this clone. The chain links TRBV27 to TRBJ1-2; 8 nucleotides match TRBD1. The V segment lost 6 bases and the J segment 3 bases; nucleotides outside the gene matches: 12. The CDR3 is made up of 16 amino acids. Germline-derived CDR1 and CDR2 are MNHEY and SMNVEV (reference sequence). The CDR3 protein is CASRGLWTGFDYGYTF. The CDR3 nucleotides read TGTGCCAGCAGGGGCCTTTGGACAGGGTTTGACTATGGCTACACCTTC.

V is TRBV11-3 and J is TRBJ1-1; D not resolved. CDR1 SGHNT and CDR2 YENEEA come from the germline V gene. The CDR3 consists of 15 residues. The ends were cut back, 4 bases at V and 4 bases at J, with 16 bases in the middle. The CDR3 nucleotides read TGTGCCAGCAGCTCTAGACTTCCCTTGGGCACTGAAGCTTTCTTT. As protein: CASSSRLPLGTEAFF.

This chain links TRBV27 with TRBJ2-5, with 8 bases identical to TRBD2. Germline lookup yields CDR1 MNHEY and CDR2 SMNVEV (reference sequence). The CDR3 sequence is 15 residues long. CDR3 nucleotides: TGTGCATCGCGAGATAGCGGGAATATGCAAGAGACCCAGTACTTC. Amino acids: CASRDSGNMQETQYF.

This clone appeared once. This chain's CDR3 is CASSQVVGRRYGYTF. CDR3 in DNA: TGCGCCAGCAGCCAAGTAGTTGGGCGTCGGTATGGCTACACCTTC. V is TRBV4-1 and J is TRBJ1-2, with D unclear. This CDR3 spans 15 amino acids. V was trimmed by 1 base and J by 5 bases, leaving 14 bases between them. Germline assignment: CDR1 MGHRA and CDR2 YSYEKL.